This TCR beta chain stems from a study of spatial heterogeneity in lung cancer. The overall study: Detected sequences consistently included more beta-chain ones than alpha-chain ones.

This clonotype was recorded many times. This beta chain is an off-target read within a library intended for alpha chains, so its frequency means little. Using its own MiXCR run on the 5' RACE reads, TCRdb lists one record per CDR3 protein. The table records 11,000 or so distinct CDR3 sequences, less than 4% of them present only once. Time point denoted: sample taken at primary tumor resection. Unsorted samples of tumor, nontumor lung or frozen PBMC had their whole RNA sequenced. Samples were donated by 72 untreated early-stage non-small cell lung cancer patients. This sequence originates from a female donor with early-stage non-small cell lung cancer. The sample here was PBMCs, taken at surgery.

The CDR3 protein is CSVELVNEQYF. The CDR3 nucleotides read TGCAGCGTTGAATTGGTTAACGAGCAGTACTTC. The gene calls are TRBV29-1 and TRBJ2-7; D unclear. The germline CDR1 and CDR2 sequences are SQVTM and ANQGSEA. The V gene lost 2 bases and the J gene lost 5 bases, with 7 bases spanning the gap. The length of the CDR3 is 11 residues.